This T cell receptor beta chain was obtained from a study of blood T cell repertoires in COVID-19. This CDR3 region has 11 residues. Germline V gene lookup returns CDR1 LNHDA and CDR2 SQIVND (reference sequence). The V and J ends lost 6 bases and 9 bases respectively, with 11 bases between them. Participant reports of clinical history set cohort assignment. The assay was immunoSEQ multiplex PCR, and TCRdb's table has in-frame clones only and misses some. The repertoire includes under 300,000 clones, 85% of them detected once, and about 6.9% sits in the top ten. The gene calls are TRBV19 and TRBJ2-5; tentatively, D is TRBD1 (5 bases). This clonotype was sampled from a woman aged 50 to 60 who had been exposed to COVID-19. Material: PBMCs or T cells enriched from blood (not recorded which). In DNA form, the CDR3 reads TGTGCCAGTAGGGCAAGGGGTCCCCAGTACTTC. Translating it yields CASRARGPQYF.